This T cell receptor (beta chain) was profiled in a study of blood T cell repertoires in COVID-19 (dated by TCRdb to about 2020). As for the study more broadly: The collaborator samples originated in the United States, Italy and Spain and spanned the acute and convalescent phases of COVID-19. The material from the prospective study consisted of cDNA or gDNA derived from T cells, B-cell-depleted T cells, or PBMCs. Subjects who had been exposed to COVID-19, were actively infected with it, or had recovered from it provided the deeply sampled blood TCRbeta repertoires that made up the dataset. The repertoires were released in a freely available public database intended as a resource for research on the immune response to SARS-CoV-2. Samples came from the ongoing ImmuneRACE study (first 160 participants) plus 1,254 subjects from 6 global collaborators. A de-identified subject ID, COVID-19 status, age in years and sex were almost always included in the sample metadata. HLA class I and class II types, where available, came from metadata supplied by the sample provider rather than from assay-based typing.

The CDR3, cysteine through phenylalanine, is 14 amino acids long. Just CDR3 DNA is preserved here, 42 bases in frame from base 1. Trimming removed 2 bases from V and 7 bases from J; the gene matches leave 5 bases unexplained. The germline V gene supplies CDR1 SGHRS and CDR2 YFSETQ. The immunoSEQ Assay, a bias-controlled multiplex PCR, was used to amplify TCRbeta CDR3 regions from genomic DNA. The authors' analysis ran thus. The number of nucleated cells in each sample was estimated from the amplification of reference gene primers within the assay. To quantify the absolute abundance of each unique TCRbeta CDR3 rearrangement, sequence reads were collapsed and filtered. For each sample, productive Simpson clonality was calculated by taking the square root of Simpson's diversity index across productive rearrangements. Here the immuneACCESS table is served through TCRdb, limited to in-frame sequences with V and J called. Missing clones are a known gap in these copies; in checked studies unresolved V genes cover under half, and the rest lacks a known reason. The DNA was the basis for D and trimming; V, J and clone size are from that table. The sample data list about 67,000 clones, and 82% of these were observed just once. The top ten clonotypes cover under 50% of the sample.

The research as a whole found: How much clinical and demographic metadata was included differed by source and by participant, and the metadata was provided uncurated.

This clone was recorded once. Its antigen remains undetermined. The record has no base qualities; no much larger clone is one base away. Each collaborating institution followed its own protocols to collect whole blood in K2EDTA tubes. For TCRbeta analysis, collaborator samples were shipped as frozen whole blood, as isolated PBMCs, or as DNA extracted from either sample type. The sequence was collected from a human donor in a cohort sampled during active COVID-19. The chain is encoded by TRBV5-1 joined to TRBJ2-1, and TRBD1 aligns with 8 junction nucleotides. Input material: peripheral blood. The DNA sequence is given as TGCGCCAGCAGCTTAATGACAGGGGAGAATGAGCAGTTCTTC. The encoded protein is CASSLMTGENEQFF. With the rest looked up from the reference TRBV5-1 and TRBJ2-1 genes rather than sequenced, the full variable domain is KAGVTQTPRYLIKTRGQQVTLSCSPISGHRSVSWYQQTPGQGLQFLFEYFSETQRNKGNFPGRFSGRQFSNSRSEMNVSTLELGDSALYLCASSLMTGENEQFFGPGTRLTVL.